The 16 T cell receptor beta chains presented below share a single source sample, sequenced in a study of a mutant IDH1 vaccine in newly diagnosed glioma (dated by TCRdb to the early 2020s). What this sample's time point label stands for: week 11, during vaccination. Each vaccine dose was 300 ug of a 20-mer mutant IDH1 peptide in Montanide, given subcutaneously with topical imiquimod. Their recognized antigens are unknown. Libraries were constructed by the immunoSEQ multiplex PCR assay. As stored in TCRdb, this immuneACCESS dataset retains in-frame rearrangements with V and J assigned. A fraction of the clones does not appear; measured against another copy, unresolved V genes explain less than half of the discrepancy, and the remainder lacks a known reason. This sample holds tens of thousands of clones; 91% were observed only once. The ten most abundant clones make up over 2% of the sample. The sequencing used PBMCs, collected from a glioma patient whose treatment included an IDH1 peptide vaccine. These receptors came from a man aged 50-59 years with glioma.

The chain is built from TRBV28 and TRBJ2-7; unclear D gene. Germline V CDR1 and CDR2: MDHEN, SYDVKM. This CDR3 has 13 residues. Trimming removed 3 bases from V and 0 bases from J, with 6 bases in between. CDR3 nucleotides: TGTGCCAGCAGTTTTAGTATCTCCTACGAGCAGTACTTC. Protein: CASSFSISYEQYF.

The CDR3 region is CAWSLFGDSTAGNYGYTF. CDR3 coding DNA: TGTGCCTGGAGTCTCTTTGGGGACAGTACAGCGGGCAACTATGGCTACACCTTC. This chain uses TRBV30 with TRBJ1-2; the match to TRBD1 covers 7 bases. This CDR3 is 18 amino acids long. V dropped 2 bases and J dropped 2; count of bases not matched to a gene: 17. CDR1 is GTSNPN and CDR2 is SVGIG in the germline V gene (reference sequence).

The V gene is TRBV7-9, the J gene TRBJ1-5; no clear D. In germline, CDR1 is SEHNR, CDR2 FQNEAQ (reference sequence). The CDR3 contains 14 residues. Trimming stripped 3 bases from V and 2 bases from J, with 8 bases between. The CDR3 nucleotides are TGTGCCAGCAGCTTGGCAGGTGGCAATCAGCCCCAGCATTTT. It yields the protein CASSLAGGNQPQHF.

The chain employs TRBV29-1 and TRBJ1-2; D gene uncertain. Trimming took off 2 bases at V and 5 bases at J, with 9 bases between the two ends. The CDR3 runs to 12 residues. Germline assignment: CDR1 SQVTM and CDR2 ANQGSEA. The CDR3 bases are TGCAGCGTTGAAAGGCAGCGGTATGGCTACACCTTC. This translates into CSVERQRYGYTF.

The chain carries TRBV27 and TRBJ2-2; D remains ambiguous. This CDR3 has 13 residues. Trimming removed 2 bases from V and 5 bases from J, with 6 bases in between. Germline values: CDR1 MNHEY, CDR2 SMNVEV (reference sequence). The CDR3 bases are TGTGCCAGCAGTTTAACGGATACCGGGGAGCTGTTTTTT. Translating it yields CASSLTDTGELFF.

This clone was counted once. The CDR3 loop is CASSGTSQGEQFF. The CDR3 bases are TGCGCCAGCAGTGGGACTAGCCAGGGTGAGCAGTTCTTC. V and J are TRBV10-1 and TRBJ2-1; TRBD2 aligns across 8 bases. Trimming took 4 bases from V and 9 from J; bases not matched to a gene: 5. Germline V gene lookup returns CDR1 WNHNN and CDR2 SYGVQD (reference sequence). The CDR3 runs to 13 residues.

The chain is built from TRBV9 and TRBJ1-2; D might be TRBD1 (6 bases). Deletions cut 0 bases from V and 5 bases from J, with 20 bases between. Germline assignment: CDR1 SGDLS and CDR2 YYNGEE. The CDR3 runs to 17 residues. The CDR3 loop is CASSVAQNRESYYGYTF. The CDR3 DNA reads as TGTGCCAGCAGCGTAGCCCAGAACAGGGAGTCTTATTATGGCTACACCTTC.

The V and J genes are TRBV30 and TRBJ1-1; perhaps TRBD1 as D (5 bases). The V and J ends lost 4 bases and 0 bases respectively, with 9 bases between them. The CDR3 contains 13 residues. CDR1 is GTSNPN and CDR2 is SVGIG in the germline V gene (reference sequence). The CDR3 DNA reads as TGTGCCTGGACAGGGAACATGAACACTGAAGCTTTCTTT. It encodes CAWTGNMNTEAFF.

This clone was picked up one time. CDR3 sequence (DNA): TGTGCCAGTAGTAACCGGCGGGGGGCCTCTGGAAACACCATATATTTT. This translates into CASSNRRGASGNTIYF. The chain employs TRBV19 and TRBJ1-3; D is perhaps TRBD1 (6 bases). The V end lost 4 bases, the J end lost 0 bases, and 13 bases lay between the germline ends. This CDR3 has 16 amino acids. Germline assignment: CDR1 LNHDA and CDR2 SQIVND (reference sequence).

This clone is a singleton in its sample. The CDR3 nucleotides are TGTGCCAGCAGTGAAAGGGGGGCGGGAGTAGCCGAGACCCAGTACTTC. It is translated as CASSERGAGVAETQYF. The chain couples TRBV2 to TRBJ2-5; TRBD2 might be the D (7 bases). V dropped 2 bases and J dropped 5 bases, with 18 bases sitting between them. From germline, CDR1 is SNHLY and CDR2 FYNNEI. CDR3 length equals 16 residues.

This clone has only one observation. The CDR3 is CASSVGTRVMNTEAFF. In DNA form, the CDR3 reads TGTGCCAGCAGCGTGGGGACGAGGGTCATGAACACTGAAGCTTTCTTT. The chain carries TRBV9 and TRBJ1-1; possible D gene TRBD1, 5 bases. Germline CDR1 is SGDLS and CDR2 is YYNGEE. V was pared by 2 bases and J by 0 bases, with 14 bases between. This CDR3 is built from 16 residues.

The rearrangement uses TRBV7-2 and TRBJ2-1; D not resolved. The V gene lost 5 bases and the J gene lost 8 bases, with 10 bases spanning the gap. This CDR3 has 12 residues. Germline V gene sequence: CDR1 SGHTA, CDR2 FQGNSA. CDR3 sequence reads: CASSGLGYEQFF. The CDR3 DNA sequence: TGTGCCAGCAGCGGCCTCGGGTATGAGCAGTTCTTC.

The chain combines TRBV5-1 with TRBJ2-7; 9 bases are a match to TRBD1. The CDR3 consists of 14 residues. The trim removed 0 bases at V and 3 bases at J, leaving 1 base unmatched. Germline loops: CDR1 SGHRS, CDR2 YFSETQ. The CDR3 DNA follows: TGCGCCAGCAGCTTGGGACAGGGGGTCTACGAGCAGTACTTC. Residues: CASSLGQGVYEQYF.

The rearrangement joins TRBV15 to TRBJ2-2; D assignment may be TRBD1 or TRBD2 (5 bases each). Germline V lookup: CDR1 LNHNV, CDR2 YYDKDF (reference sequence). The CDR3 is 16 amino acids. V was cut by 0 bases and J by 1 base, with 9 bases left in between. CDR3 amino acids: CATSRDHGGNTGELFF. The CDR3 nucleotides are TGTGCCACCAGCAGAGATCATGGGGGGAACACCGGGGAGCTGTTTTTT.

The chain links TRBV27 to TRBJ2-5; D might be TRBD2 (5 bases). The germline CDR1 and CDR2 sequences are MNHEY and SMNVEV (reference sequence). The ends were cut back, 3 bases at V and 5 bases at J, with 13 bases in the middle. The CDR3 extends over 14 amino acids. CDR3 nucleotides: TGTGCCAGCAGTTTTGAGGGTCCCCGCGAGACCCAGTACTTC. Residues: CASSFEGPRETQYF.

The rearrangement links TRBV25-1 to TRBJ2-7; D gene unclear. The CDR3 runs 16 residues. Per germline, CDR1 MGHDK and CDR2 SYGVNS. Trimming removed 6 bases at V and 6 bases at J, with 24 bases between. Here the CDR3 reads CASRDSILGQLCEQYF. DNA for the CDR3: TGTGCCAGCAGAGACTCCATTCTGGGCCAACTCTGCGAGCAGTACTTC.